This T cell receptor beta chain was retrieved from a study of blood T cell repertoires in COVID-19. The CDR3 is made up of 18 amino acids. CDR1 and CDR2 (germline): KGHSH, LQKENI. The V gene lost 4 bases and the J gene lost 1 base, with 22 bases spanning the gap. Some clones are missing from TCRdb's copy, which holds only in-frame ones; the method was immunoSEQ multiplex PCR. The table shows roughly 20,000 clones, with 65% to 80% occurring only once. Enrolment of Seattle patients took place during active infection, and they were followed longitudinally. The clonotype comes from a man in his 70s with COVID-19, enrolled during active disease. The sample taken for sequencing was peripheral blood. The chain employs TRBV18 and TRBJ1-1, with D unclear. The CDR3 DNA follows: TGTGCCAGCTCACTTAGCACTCACAGAGGAGGATGGAACACTGAAGCTTTCTTT. Its protein product is CASSLSTHRGGWNTEAFF.